Below, one T cell receptor beta chain is given with its context. Its antigen is not identified. Some clones are missing from TCRdb's copy, which holds only in-frame ones; the method was immunoSEQ multiplex PCR. The repertoire holds 50,000 to 70,000 clones, with 74% as singletons. Stated time point: week 35, safety follow-up. In every dose of vaccine, 300 ug of mutant IDH1 20-mer peptide was given alongside topical imiquimod. These data come from a study of a mutant IDH1 vaccine in newly diagnosed glioma. V was pared by 0 bases and J by 3 bases, with 13 bases of the junction left unmatched. This CDR3 is 18 amino acids long. Germline loops: CDR1 SGHNT, CDR2 YYREEE (reference sequence).

Sequencing was performed on PBMCs, taken from a glioma patient whose treatment included an IDH1 peptide vaccine. This receptor was obtained from a middle-aged man with glioma. V usage is TRBV5-4 and J usage is TRBJ2-7, with TRBD2 matching 9 bases. CDR3 nucleotides: TGTGCCAGCAGCTTGGCCCCAAGCAGACTAGCGGCCAGCTACGAGCAGTACTTC. Protein product: CASSLAPSRLAASYEQYF.